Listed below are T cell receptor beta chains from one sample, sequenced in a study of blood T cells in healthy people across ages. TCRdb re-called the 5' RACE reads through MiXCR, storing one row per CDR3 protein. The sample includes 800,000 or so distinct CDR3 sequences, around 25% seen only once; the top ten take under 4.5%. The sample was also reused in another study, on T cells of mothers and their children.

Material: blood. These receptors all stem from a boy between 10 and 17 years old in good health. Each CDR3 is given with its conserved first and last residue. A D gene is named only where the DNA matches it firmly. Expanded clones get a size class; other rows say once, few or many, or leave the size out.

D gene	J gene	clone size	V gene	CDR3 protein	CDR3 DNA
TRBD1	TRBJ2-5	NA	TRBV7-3	CASSLMGQGALETQYF	TGTGCCAGCAGCTTAATGGGACAGGGGGCTTTGGAGACCCAGTACTTC
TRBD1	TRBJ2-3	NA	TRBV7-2	CASSCQGAGDTQYF	TGTGCCAGCAGCTGTCAGGGGGCTGGAGATACGCAGTATTTT
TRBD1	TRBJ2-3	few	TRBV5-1	CASSLVRDRGPPSTDTQYF	TGCGCCAGCAGCTTGGTGCGGGACAGGGGGCCGCCTAGCACAGATACGCAGTATTTT
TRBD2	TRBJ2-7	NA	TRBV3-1	CASSPRRGLAAYEQYF	TGTGCCAGCAGCCCCAGGAGGGGACTAGCGGCCTACGAGCAGTACTTC
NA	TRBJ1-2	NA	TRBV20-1	CSAQAANYGYTF	TGCAGTGCTCAAGCTGCTAACTATGGCTACACCTTC
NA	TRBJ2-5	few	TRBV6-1	CASSVLAETQYF	TGTGCCAGCAGTGTGCTAGCGGAGACCCAGTACTTC
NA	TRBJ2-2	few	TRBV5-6	CASSLAWGRDTGELFF	TGTGCCAGCAGCTTGGCTTGGGGTAGGGACACCGGGGAGCTGTTTTTT
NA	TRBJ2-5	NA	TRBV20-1	CSARVSGQETQYF	TGCAGTGCTAGAGTGTCGGGGCAAGAGACCCAGTACTTC
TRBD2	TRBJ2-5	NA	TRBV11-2	CASSSIRPGLGPFF	TGTGCCAGCAGCTCGATACGCCCGGGACTAGGTCCGTTCTTC
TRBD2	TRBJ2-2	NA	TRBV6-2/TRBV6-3	CASRQQDPRELIF	TGTGCCAGCAGACAGCAGGACCCGCGGGAGCTGATTTTT
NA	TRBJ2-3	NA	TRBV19	CASSIGSTDTQYF	TGTGCCAGTAGTATAGGTAGCACAGATACGCAGTATTTT
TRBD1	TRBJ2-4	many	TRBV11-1	CASSGTGTGGSDIQYF	TGTGCCAGCAGCGGTACCGGGACAGGGGGTTCTGACATTCAGTACTTC
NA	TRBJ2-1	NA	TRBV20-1	CSASMGPIENEQFF	TGCAGTGCTAGCATGGGACCCATCGAAAATGAGCAGTTCTTC
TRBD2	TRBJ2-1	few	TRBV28	CASSKAGARVVEQFF	TGTGCCAGCAGTAAAGCGGGAGCGAGGGTCGTTGAGCAGTTCTTC
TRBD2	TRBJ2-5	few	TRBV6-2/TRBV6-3	CASSYGAGGETQYF	TGCGCCAGCAGTTACGGCGCGGGAGGTGAGACCCAGTACTTC
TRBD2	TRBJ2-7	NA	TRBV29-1	CSVAPTSGSNGEQYF	TGCAGCGTTGCCCCCACTAGCGGGAGTAACGGCGAGCAGTACTTC
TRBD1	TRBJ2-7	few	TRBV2	CASSEGQGEPYEQYF	TGTGCCAGCAGTGAGGGACAGGGGGAGCCCTACGAGCAGTACTTC
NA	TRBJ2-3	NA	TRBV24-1	CATSDPMDTQYF	TGTGCCACCAGTGATCCGATGGATACGCAGTATTTT
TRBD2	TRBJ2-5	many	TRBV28	CASSLSRGLAGTETQYF	TGTGCCAGCAGTTTATCCCGGGGACTAGCGGGAACAGAGACCCAGTACTTC
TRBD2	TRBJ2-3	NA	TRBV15	CATSKQRGVGTDTQYF	TGTGCCACCAGCAAACAGCGGGGGGTCGGCACAGATACGCAGTATTTT
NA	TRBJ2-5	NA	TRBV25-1	CASSELVSGATQYF	TGTGCCAGCAGTGAATTGGTTTCTGGCGCGACCCAGTACTTC
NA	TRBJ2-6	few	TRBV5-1	CASSPGELRNSGANVLTF	TGCGCCAGCAGCCCCGGGGAGTTGCGGAACTCTGGGGCCAACGTCCTGACTTTC
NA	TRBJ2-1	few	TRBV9	CASSVGGDDEQFF	TGTGCCAGCAGCGTAGGCGGGGACGACGAGCAGTTCTTC